A selection of T cell receptor beta chains follows, all from one sample in a study of blood T cell repertoires in COVID-19. Data came from immunoSEQ multiplex PCR; TCRdb stores just in-frame clones and leaves some out. The repertoire has under 200,000 clones, around 87% of them found once; the top ten carry approximately 2.7%. Input material: peripheral blood. The source is a man aged 35-49 years with active or convalescent COVID-19. The CDR3 runs from the conserved cysteine through the conserved F or W. Fields, in order: D gene, clone size, V gene, J gene, CDR3 DNA, CDR3 protein. The D gene is left open where the match is weak. Expanded clones get a size class; other rows say once, few or many, or leave the size out.

D gene: TRBD2; clone size: NA; V gene: TRBV4-1; J gene: TRBJ2-1; CDR3 DNA: TGCGCCAGCAGCCTTAGCGGGGGGGGTTATGAGCAGTTCTTC; CDR3 protein: CASSLSGGGYEQFF
D gene: TRBD1; clone size: NA; V gene: TRBV19; J gene: TRBJ1-4; CDR3 DNA: TGTGCCAGTTCGAGGGGGCTGGTTGAAAAACTGTTTTTT; CDR3 protein: CASSRGLVEKLFF
D gene: TRBD2; clone size: NA; V gene: TRBV4-1; J gene: TRBJ2-2; CDR3 DNA: TGCGCCAGCAGCCAAGCCCCCCTAAGATTCGGGGGGTTCGACACCGGGGAGCTGTTTTTT; CDR3 protein: CASSQAPLRFGGFDTGELFF
D gene: TRBD2; clone size: NA; V gene: TRBV6-5; J gene: TRBJ2-3; CDR3 DNA: TGTGCCAGCAGTTACTCTAAAGCGGGGGGGCCTGGTACGCAGTATTTT; CDR3 protein: CASSYSKAGGPGTQYF
D gene: TRBD2; clone size: NA; V gene: TRBV10-3; J gene: TRBJ2-7; CDR3 DNA: TGTGCCATCAGTGACCCGGGACTAGCGGGGGACTCCTCCTACGAGCAGTACTTC; CDR3 protein: CAISDPGLAGDSSYEQYF
D gene: NA; clone size: NA; V gene: TRBV6-5; J gene: TRBJ1-4; CDR3 DNA: TGTGCCAGCACCACACTGGGGGGGCAGGGAAAACTGTTTTTT; CDR3 protein: CASTTLGGQGKLFF
D gene: NA; clone size: NA; V gene: TRBV7-9; J gene: TRBJ1-2; CDR3 DNA: TGTGCCAGCAGTAGGCCTTTCGAGGGTCATATGCATGGCTACACCTTC; CDR3 protein: CASSRPFEGHMHGYTF
D gene: NA; clone size: NA; V gene: TRBV7-8; J gene: TRBJ2-7; CDR3 DNA: TGTGCCAGCAGCTTAGAGACAGTCTACGAGCAGTACTTC; CDR3 protein: CASSLETVYEQYF
D gene: NA; clone size: NA; V gene: TRBV3-1/TRBV3-2; J gene: TRBJ2-4; CDR3 DNA: TGTGCCAGCAGCCAAGTTTATGGTGGGCGAAGACAGGACTACTTC; CDR3 protein: CASSQVYGGRRQDYF
D gene: NA; clone size: NA; V gene: TRBV7-4; J gene: TRBJ1-1; CDR3 DNA: TGTGCCAGCAGTGGGAGGGGAAACACTGAAGCTTTCTTT; CDR3 protein: CASSGRGNTEAFF
D gene: TRBD2; clone size: NA; V gene: TRBV28; J gene: TRBJ2-1; CDR3 DNA: TGTGCCAGCAGTTGGCTAGCGGGGGTCTCCTACAATGAGCAGTTCTTC; CDR3 protein: CASSWLAGVSYNEQFF
D gene: NA; clone size: NA; V gene: TRBV5-5; J gene: TRBJ1-6; CDR3 DNA: TGTGCCAGCAGCCCCCAGGGTAATTCACCCCTCCACTTT; CDR3 protein: CASSPQGNSPLHF
D gene: TRBD1; clone size: NA; V gene: TRBV4-1; J gene: TRBJ1-5; CDR3 DNA: TGCGCCAGCAGCCAAGACGGGACAGTTAGCAATCAGCCCCAGCATTTT; CDR3 protein: CASSQDGTVSNQPQHF
D gene: NA; clone size: NA; V gene: TRBV4-1; J gene: TRBJ2-3; CDR3 DNA: TGCGCCAGCAGCCAAACTAGCACCCGGACAGATACGCAGTATTTT; CDR3 protein: CASSQTSTRTDTQYF
D gene: NA; clone size: few; V gene: TRBV11-2; J gene: TRBJ1-2; CDR3 DNA: TGTGCCAGCAGCTCGCGAGCGGGTGGGGATGGCTACACCTTC; CDR3 protein: CASSSRAGGDGYTF
D gene: NA; clone size: NA; V gene: TRBV27; J gene: TRBJ2-1; CDR3 DNA: TGTGCCAGCAGCCGGGAAGGGCCCCACGATGAGCAGTTCTTC; CDR3 protein: CASSREGPHDEQFF
D gene: TRBD1; clone size: once; V gene: TRBV30; J gene: TRBJ1-4; CDR3 DNA: TGTGCCTGGAACAGGGGGCTGGGGACTAATGAAAAACTGTTTTTT; CDR3 protein: CAWNRGLGTNEKLFF
D gene: TRBD1; clone size: NA; V gene: TRBV5-4; J gene: TRBJ1-2; CDR3 DNA: TGTGCCAGCAGCTTGGGGCAGGGGGCGGCTAACTATGGCTACACCTTC; CDR3 protein: CASSLGQGAANYGYTF
D gene: NA; clone size: NA; V gene: TRBV3-1/TRBV3-2; J gene: TRBJ1-1; CDR3 DNA: TGTGCCAGCAGCCGATTGGCCCCGGTTTACAGGGCTTTCTTT; CDR3 protein: CASSRLAPVYRAFF
D gene: TRBD1; clone size: NA; V gene: TRBV5-4; J gene: TRBJ1-2; CDR3 DNA: TGTGCCAGCAGCCACCCGGGACAGGGAAAGGATGGCTACACCTTC; CDR3 protein: CASSHPGQGKDGYTF
D gene: TRBD1; clone size: NA; V gene: TRBV2; J gene: TRBJ2-2; CDR3 DNA: TGTGCCAGCAGTTACAGGGGGACCGGGGAGCTGTTTTTT; CDR3 protein: CASSYRGTGELFF
D gene: TRBD1; clone size: NA; V gene: TRBV30; J gene: TRBJ1-6; CDR3 DNA: TGTGCCTGGACCAAGACAGGGGGCTCCTATAATTCACCCCTCCACTTT; CDR3 protein: CAWTKTGGSYNSPLHF
D gene: NA; clone size: NA; V gene: TRBV6-1; J gene: TRBJ1-5; CDR3 DNA: TGTGCCAGCAGTGAATCCTACACCCGAGGCAAGCCCCAGCATTTT; CDR3 protein: CASSESYTRGKPQHF
D gene: TRBD1; clone size: NA; V gene: TRBV2; J gene: TRBJ2-7; CDR3 DNA: TGTGCCAGCAGTGGACAGGGCCCCTACGAGCAGTACTTC; CDR3 protein: CASSGQGPYEQYF
D gene: NA; clone size: NA; V gene: TRBV28; J gene: TRBJ1-3; CDR3 DNA: TGTGCCAGCAGTTGGAGGCCCGGATCTGGAAACACCATATATTTT; CDR3 protein: CASSWRPGSGNTIYF
D gene: TRBD1; clone size: NA; V gene: TRBV24-1; J gene: TRBJ2-3; CDR3 DNA: TGTGCCACCAGTGGCCGAGACAGGGGGCTAGATACGCAGTATTTT; CDR3 protein: CATSGRDRGLDTQYF
D gene: TRBD1; clone size: NA; V gene: TRBV6-5; J gene: TRBJ1-5; CDR3 DNA: TGTGCCAGCAGTAGTGGACAGGTTAGGTCTCAGCCCCAGCATTTT; CDR3 protein: CASSSGQVRSQPQHF
D gene: NA; clone size: NA; V gene: TRBV18; J gene: TRBJ1-2; CDR3 DNA: TGTGCCAGCTCACCCACAGCTAACTATGGCTACACCTTC; CDR3 protein: CASSPTANYGYTF
D gene: TRBD1; clone size: few; V gene: TRBV5-1; J gene: TRBJ1-2; CDR3 DNA: TGCGCCAGCAGCGCCGGGACAGGGGAGAGCTATGGCTACACCTTC; CDR3 protein: CASSAGTGESYGYTF
D gene: NA; clone size: NA; V gene: TRBV7-6; J gene: TRBJ2-3; CDR3 DNA: TGTGCCAGCAGCTTAGGGCAGACTAGCACAGATACGCAGTATTTT; CDR3 protein: CASSLGQTSTDTQYF
D gene: NA; clone size: few; V gene: TRBV5-1; J gene: TRBJ1-4; CDR3 DNA: TGCGCCAGCAGCTTCAGCGGGGGGCGCGAAAAACTGTTTTTT; CDR3 protein: CASSFSGGREKLFF
D gene: NA; clone size: NA; V gene: TRBV7-9; J gene: TRBJ2-3; CDR3 DNA: TGTGCCAGCAGCTTAAGCCGACTGGCTAGCACAGATACGCAGTATTTT; CDR3 protein: CASSLSRLASTDTQYF
D gene: NA; clone size: once; V gene: TRBV24-1; J gene: TRBJ2-3; CDR3 DNA: TGTGCCACCAGTGATTTTGGGGGCAACACAGATACGCAGTATTTT; CDR3 protein: CATSDFGGNTDTQYF
D gene: NA; clone size: few; V gene: TRBV3-1/TRBV3-2; J gene: TRBJ1-5; CDR3 DNA: TGTGCCAGCAGCCAAGGGACGGGAGGCGCCGGGCAGCCCCAGCATTTT; CDR3 protein: CASSQGTGGAGQPQHF
D gene: NA; clone size: once; V gene: TRBV25-1; J gene: TRBJ1-3; CDR3 DNA: TGTGCCAGCAGTGACCCAGGGGATGACTCTGGAAACACCATATATTTT; CDR3 protein: CASSDPGDDSGNTIYF
D gene: TRBD2; clone size: NA; V gene: TRBV12-5; J gene: TRBJ2-2; CDR3 DNA: TGTGCTAGTGGTTTGGCGTCCGGAGGGCGGGGGACCGGGGAGCTGTTTTTT; CDR3 protein: CASGLASGGRGTGELFF
D gene: TRBD2; clone size: NA; V gene: TRBV4-3; J gene: TRBJ2-5; CDR3 DNA: TGCGCCAGCAGCCAAGGGGGACTAGCGGGGGAAGAGACCCAGTACTTC; CDR3 protein: CASSQGGLAGEETQYF
D gene: NA; clone size: NA; V gene: TRBV7-2; J gene: TRBJ1-1; CDR3 DNA: TGTGCCAGCAGCTTAGTGAGGACTGAAGCTTTCTTT; CDR3 protein: CASSLVRTEAFF
D gene: NA; clone size: NA; V gene: TRBV5-1; J gene: TRBJ1-4; CDR3 DNA: TGCGCCAGCAGCCGCGCGGGTGCAGCTAATGAAAAACTGTTTTTT; CDR3 protein: CASSRAGAANEKLFF
D gene: TRBD1; clone size: NA; V gene: TRBV5-1; J gene: TRBJ1-5; CDR3 DNA: TGCGCCAGCAGCTTGGGTACAGGGGGGTATCAGCCCCAGCATTTT; CDR3 protein: CASSLGTGGYQPQHF
D gene: NA; clone size: NA; V gene: TRBV11-2; J gene: TRBJ2-5; CDR3 DNA: TGTGCCAGCACCCAAACACTAGAGGACCAAGAGACCCAGTACTTC; CDR3 protein: CASTQTLEDQETQYF
D gene: NA; clone size: NA; V gene: TRBV5-5; J gene: TRBJ1-1; CDR3 DNA: TGTGCCAGCAGCTGGCCCCAGGGCGGGGACACTGAAGCTTTCTTT; CDR3 protein: CASSWPQGGDTEAFF
D gene: NA; clone size: NA; V gene: TRBV19; J gene: TRBJ1-5; CDR3 DNA: TGTGCCAGTACGGACCAGGGAAATCAGCCCCAGCATTTT; CDR3 protein: CASTDQGNQPQHF
D gene: NA; clone size: once; V gene: TRBV3-1/TRBV3-2; J gene: TRBJ2-7; CDR3 DNA: TGTGCCAGCAGCCTTACAGGGGGGGCCCCCTACGAGCAGTACTTC; CDR3 protein: CASSLTGGAPYEQYF
D gene: TRBD1; clone size: once; V gene: TRBV19; J gene: TRBJ1-2; CDR3 DNA: TGTGCCAGTAGTACAGGGGGCGGAACTGGCGGCTATGGCTACACCTTC; CDR3 protein: CASSTGGGTGGYGYTF
D gene: TRBD1; clone size: few; V gene: TRBV6-2/TRBV6-3; J gene: TRBJ2-7; CDR3 DNA: TGTGCCAGCAGCCAGGGGGAAGGGCACACCCACGAGCAGTACTTC; CDR3 protein: CASSQGEGHTHEQYF
D gene: TRBD1; clone size: NA; V gene: TRBV4-1; J gene: TRBJ1-5; CDR3 DNA: TGCGCCAGCAGCCTTACAGGGGTCTATAGCAATCAGCCCCAGCATTTT; CDR3 protein: CASSLTGVYSNQPQHF
D gene: NA; clone size: NA; V gene: TRBV6-1; J gene: TRBJ1-5; CDR3 DNA: TGTGCCAGCAGTGAATTACGGGGGGTAGGCAATCAGCCCCAGCATTTT; CDR3 protein: CASSELRGVGNQPQHF
D gene: NA; clone size: once; V gene: TRBV21-1; J gene: TRBJ1-4; CDR3 DNA: TGTGCCAGCAGCAAATCAGAAGACAGGGGGCTGACCGAAAAACTGTTTTTT; CDR3 protein: CASSKSEDRGLTEKLFF
D gene: TRBD2; clone size: NA; V gene: TRBV19; J gene: TRBJ2-2; CDR3 DNA: TGTGCCAGTAGTTTACTAGCAGGGAGGGTCGGGGAGCTGTTTTTT; CDR3 protein: CASSLLAGRVGELFF
D gene: NA; clone size: NA; V gene: TRBV30; J gene: TRBJ2-1; CDR3 DNA: TGTGCCTGGAGTGTATGGGGGCGAGGGTATGGGTACAATGAGCAGTTCTTC; CDR3 protein: CAWSVWGRGYGYNEQFF
D gene: TRBD1; clone size: once; V gene: TRBV6-5; J gene: TRBJ1-2; CDR3 DNA: TGTGCCAGCAGTTCAGGGGGCCGGGGCTACACCTTC; CDR3 protein: CASSSGGRGYTF
D gene: NA; clone size: once; V gene: TRBV15; J gene: TRBJ1-4; CDR3 DNA: TGTGCCACCAGCAGGGGGCAGGGTATTAATGAAAAACTGTTTTTT; CDR3 protein: CATSRGQGINEKLFF
D gene: NA; clone size: NA; V gene: TRBV4-1; J gene: TRBJ2-2; CDR3 DNA: TGCGCCAGCAGGAGGGAGGCACAAAACACCGGGGAGCTGTTTTTT; CDR3 protein: CASRREAQNTGELFF
D gene: TRBD2; clone size: NA; V gene: TRBV28; J gene: TRBJ2-1; CDR3 DNA: TGTGCCAGCAGTCTTAGCGGGGCCCAGCAGTTCTTC; CDR3 protein: CASSLSGAQQFF